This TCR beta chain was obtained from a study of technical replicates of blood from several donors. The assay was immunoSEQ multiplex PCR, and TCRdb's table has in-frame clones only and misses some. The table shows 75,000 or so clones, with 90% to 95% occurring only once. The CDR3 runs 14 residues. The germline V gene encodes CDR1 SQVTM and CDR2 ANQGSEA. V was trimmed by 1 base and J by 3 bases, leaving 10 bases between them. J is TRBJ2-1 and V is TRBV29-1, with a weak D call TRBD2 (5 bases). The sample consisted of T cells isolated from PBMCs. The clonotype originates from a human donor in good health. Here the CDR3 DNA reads TGCAGCGTTGAAGGGGGAGTCGTCTACAATGAGCAGTTCTTC. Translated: CSVEGGVVYNEQFF.